The clone carrying this TCR beta chain was counted a few times. Antigen specificity is unknown. In germline, CDR1 is SGHRS, CDR2 YFSETQ. The CDR3 contains 14 residues. The V segment lost 7 bases and the J segment 9 bases; nucleotides outside the gene matches: 11. The sample is drawn from a study of identical twins. Study conclusions and caveats: Clonotypes of the beta chain that were abundant in cord blood carried fewer insertions (memory repertoires showed none). Within twin pairs, the out-of-frame alpha sequences they shared showed excess low generation probability. The authors noted that invariant MAIT and iNKT cells could partly confound zero-insertion analyses. For monozygotic twins, models underestimated out-of-frame TCR alpha sharing.

TCRdb called the 5' RACE reads again in MiXCR, with one record for every CDR3 protein. The sample records 1,800,000 or so distinct CDR3 sequences, roughly a third being singletons. This sequence originates from a newborn girl in good health. The material sequenced was cord blood. The rearrangement joins TRBV5-1 to TRBJ2-1; 9 bases align to TRBD1. CDR3 region: CASGPGQGIVEQFF. The CDR3 DNA follows: TGCGCCAGCGGGCCGGGACAGGGAATTGTTGAGCAGTTCTTC.